The 8 T cell receptor beta chains below were found in one sample sequenced in a study of shared T cell receptors in the human thymus. Libraries were prepared by immunoSEQ multiplex PCR; TCRdb keeps only in-frame clonotypes and omits some of them. The sample has hundreds of thousands of clones, over 75% seen once. The same sample was also studied in work on human thymus T cells.

Sequencing was carried out using thymocytes. The receptors stem from a boy in the first two years of life with a congenital heart defect.

The V and J genes are TRBV27 and TRBJ2-5; TRBD2 is a possible D gene (6 bases). From germline, CDR1 is MNHEY and CDR2 SMNVEV (reference sequence). This CDR3 spans 15 amino acids. V gave up 7 bases and J gave up 5 bases, with 20 bases separating them. CDR3 residues: CASKLRLVEAETQYF. For the CDR3, the DNA is TGTGCCAGCAAGCTCCGACTAGTGGAGGCGGAGACCCAGTACTTC.

The gene calls are TRBV7-8 and TRBJ2-1, with a possible D match to TRBD2 (6 bases). The germline V gene has CDR1 SGHVS and CDR2 FQNEAQ. This CDR3 comprises 13 residues. V lost 1 base and J 15 bases, leaving 16 bases between the germline ends. The CDR3 DNA follows: TGTGCCAGCAGCTTAGACCCCTCGGGGACTGGGTTCTTC. Its protein is CASSLDPSGTGFF.

V gene TRBV10-3 combines with J gene TRBJ1-1, with D unresolved. The CDR3 length is 12 residues. Trimming took 6 bases from V and 0 from J, leaving 5 bases between them. Per germline, CDR1 ENHRY and CDR2 SYGVKD. CDR3 protein: CAISGVNTEAFF. DNA for the CDR3: TGTGCCATCAGCGGGGTGAACACTGAAGCTTTCTTT.

V and J are TRBV11-3 and TRBJ2-7, with D perhaps matching TRBD1 (6 bases). Trimming removed 5 bases at V and 7 bases at J, with 18 bases between. Germline V CDR1 and CDR2: SGHNT, YENEEA. The CDR3 consists of 14 residues. DNA of the CDR3: TGTGCCAGCAGCCCGGTACCCTTTAGGGGGGAGCAGTACTTC. Its protein product is CASSPVPFRGEQYF.

V usage is TRBV7-6 and J usage is TRBJ1-1, with 8 bases that match TRBD1. The CDR3 is 16 residues long. The V segment lost 3 bases and the J segment 4 bases; nucleotides outside the gene matches: 10. Germline V gene sequence: CDR1 SGHVS, CDR2 FNYEAQ. CDR3 in DNA: TGTGCCAGCAGCTTCACCTCGGACAGGGTAATCACTGAAGCTTTCTTT. Translating gives CASSFTSDRVITEAFF.

This chain joins TRBV28 and TRBJ1-2, with 9 positions matching TRBD1. V gave up 4 bases and J gave up 2 bases; unmatched junction bases: 8. Germline V gene lookup returns CDR1 MDHEN and CDR2 SYDVKM. CDR3 length: 16 amino acids. This CDR3 is CASSSTGGALNYGYTF. CDR3 DNA sequence: TGTGCCAGCAGTTCCACAGGGGGCGCGTTGAACTATGGCTACACCTTC.

As DNA, the CDR3 is TGTGCCAGCAGTCCCCCTCGCAGGGTAGGATACTTCTTCCGGTTTTACGAGCAGTACTTC. Its protein product is CASSPPRRVGYFFRFYEQYF. The rearrangement uses TRBV28 and TRBJ2-7; a weak D match, TRBD1 (5 bases). Deletions cut 5 bases from V and 4 bases from J, with 33 bases between. Germline CDR1 is MDHEN and CDR2 is SYDVKM. This CDR3 comprises 20 residues.

The J gene is TRBJ2-7, the V gene TRBV9; tentatively, D is TRBD1 (8 bases). From germline, CDR1 is SGDLS and CDR2 YYNGEE. Trimming took off 0 bases at V and 5 bases at J, with 12 bases between the two ends. The CDR3 is made up of 14 amino acids. CDR3 residues: CASSVETGGDEQYF. The CDR3 nucleotides are TGTGCCAGCAGCGTAGAAACAGGGGGGGACGAGCAGTACTTC. The full variable domain, completed using reference TRBV9 and TRBJ2-7, is DSGVTQTPKHLITATGQRVTLRCSPRSGDLSVYWYQQSLDQGLQFLIQYYNGEERAKGNILERFSAQQFPDLHSELNLSSLELGDSALYFCASSVETGGDEQYFGPGTRLTVT.